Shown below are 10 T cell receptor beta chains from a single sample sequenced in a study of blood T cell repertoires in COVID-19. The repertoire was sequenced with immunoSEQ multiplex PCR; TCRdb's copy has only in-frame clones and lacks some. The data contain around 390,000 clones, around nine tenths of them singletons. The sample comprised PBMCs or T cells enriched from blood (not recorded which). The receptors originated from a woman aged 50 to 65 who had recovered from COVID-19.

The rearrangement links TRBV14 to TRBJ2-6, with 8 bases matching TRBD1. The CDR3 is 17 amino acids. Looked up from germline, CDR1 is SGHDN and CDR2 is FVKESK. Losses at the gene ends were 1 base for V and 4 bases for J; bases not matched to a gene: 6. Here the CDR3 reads CASSQVGRGLGANVLTF. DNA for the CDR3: TGTGCCAGCAGCCAAGTCGGCAGGGGGCTAGGGGCCAACGTCCTGACTTTC.

The CDR3 region has the DNA TGTGCCAGCAGTTCGGAGGGATACAATCAGCCCCAGCATTTT. It encodes CASSSEGYNQPQHF. The chain is built from TRBV6-6 and TRBJ1-5; D not certain. Trimming cost V 4 bases and J 3 bases, with 10 bases left between them. Germline V gene lookup returns CDR1 MNHNY and CDR2 SVGAGI (reference sequence). The CDR3 length is 14 residues.

CDR3 residues: CASSLAEGTEAFF. The CDR3 nucleotides are TGTGCCAGCAGCTTGGCGGAGGGCACTGAAGCTTTCTTT. This chain joins TRBV5-4 and TRBJ1-1; D is undetermined. V was cut by 0 bases and J by 4 bases, with 7 bases left in between. Germline CDR1 SGHNT, CDR2 YYREEE (reference sequence). This CDR3 is 13 amino acids long.

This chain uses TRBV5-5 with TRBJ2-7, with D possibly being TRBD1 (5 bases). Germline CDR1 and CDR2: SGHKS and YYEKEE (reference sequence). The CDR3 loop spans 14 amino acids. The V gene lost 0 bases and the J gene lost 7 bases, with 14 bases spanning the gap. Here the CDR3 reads CASSLGAGLEEQYF. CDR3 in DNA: TGTGCCAGCAGCTTGGGCGCAGGGCTAGAAGAGCAGTACTTC.

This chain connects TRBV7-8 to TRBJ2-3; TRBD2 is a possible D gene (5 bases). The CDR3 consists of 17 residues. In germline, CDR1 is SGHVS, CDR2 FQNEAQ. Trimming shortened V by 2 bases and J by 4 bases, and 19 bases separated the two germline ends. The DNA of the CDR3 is TGTGCCAGCAGCTTAAAATTAACAAGAGAAGCGGCAGATACGCAGTATTTT. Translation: CASSLKLTREAADTQYF.

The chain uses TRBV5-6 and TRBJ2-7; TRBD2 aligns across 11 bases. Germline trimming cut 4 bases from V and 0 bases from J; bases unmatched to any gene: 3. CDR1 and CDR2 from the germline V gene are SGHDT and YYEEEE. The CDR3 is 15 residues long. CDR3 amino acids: CASSQTSGDSYEQYF. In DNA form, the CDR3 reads TGTGCCAGCAGCCAGACTAGCGGGGACTCCTACGAGCAGTACTTC.

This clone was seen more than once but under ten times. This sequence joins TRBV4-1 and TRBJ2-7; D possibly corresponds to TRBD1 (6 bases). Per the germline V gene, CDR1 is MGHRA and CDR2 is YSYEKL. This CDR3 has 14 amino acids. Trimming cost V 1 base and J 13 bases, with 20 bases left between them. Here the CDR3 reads CASSQAGQFHEVYF. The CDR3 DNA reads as TGCGCCAGCAGCCAAGCGGGACAATTCCACGAAGTCTACTTC.

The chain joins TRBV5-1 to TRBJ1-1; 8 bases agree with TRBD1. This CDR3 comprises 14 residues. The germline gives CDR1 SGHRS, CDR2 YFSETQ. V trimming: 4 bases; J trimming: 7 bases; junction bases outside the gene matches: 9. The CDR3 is CASSTGQGAIEAFF. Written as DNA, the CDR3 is TGCGCCAGCAGCACAGGACAGGGAGCGATTGAAGCTTTCTTT.

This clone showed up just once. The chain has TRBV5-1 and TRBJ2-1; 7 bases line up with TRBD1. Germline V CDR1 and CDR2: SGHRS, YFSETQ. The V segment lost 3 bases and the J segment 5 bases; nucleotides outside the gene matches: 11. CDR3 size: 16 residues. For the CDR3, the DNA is TGCGCCAGCAGCTCGACAAGGGGACAGACGAACAATGAGCAGTTCTTC. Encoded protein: CASSSTRGQTNNEQFF.

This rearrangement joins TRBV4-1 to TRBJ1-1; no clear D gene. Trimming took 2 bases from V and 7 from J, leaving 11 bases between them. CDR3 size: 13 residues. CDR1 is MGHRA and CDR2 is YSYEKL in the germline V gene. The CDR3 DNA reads TGCGCCAGCAGCCAACAGACCCGGGATGAAGCTTTCTTT. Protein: CASSQQTRDEAFF.